This record looks at one T cell receptor beta chain sequence and its context. These data are taken from a study of blood T cell repertoires in COVID-19. At the level of the study: Acute-phase and convalescent COVID-19 samples originated in the United States, Italy and Spain. PBMCs, B-cell-depleted T cells, or T cells were the source of the cDNA or gDNA that made up the material.

Under the authors' procedure: Quantification of nucleated cells was approximated via reference gene primer amplification. The table came from immunoSEQ multiplex PCR; TCRdb's copy has only in-frame clones and leaves some out. V, J and clone size are those of that table, while D and trimming were read from the DNA. The repertoire includes about 220,000 clones, about four fifths of them detected once, and 3.6% sits in the top ten. The CDR3 covers 12 residues. Trimming stripped 3 bases from V and 7 bases from J, with 7 bases between. Sequencing was performed on peripheral blood. The TCR was taken from a woman of 80 years or more with acute or convalescent COVID-19. The V and J genes are TRBV12-3 or TRBV12-4 and TRBJ1-5; D not certain. CDR3 DNA sequence: TGTGCCAGCAGTTTCACAAGACAGCCCCAGCATTTT. Amino acid sequence: CASSFTRQPQHF.